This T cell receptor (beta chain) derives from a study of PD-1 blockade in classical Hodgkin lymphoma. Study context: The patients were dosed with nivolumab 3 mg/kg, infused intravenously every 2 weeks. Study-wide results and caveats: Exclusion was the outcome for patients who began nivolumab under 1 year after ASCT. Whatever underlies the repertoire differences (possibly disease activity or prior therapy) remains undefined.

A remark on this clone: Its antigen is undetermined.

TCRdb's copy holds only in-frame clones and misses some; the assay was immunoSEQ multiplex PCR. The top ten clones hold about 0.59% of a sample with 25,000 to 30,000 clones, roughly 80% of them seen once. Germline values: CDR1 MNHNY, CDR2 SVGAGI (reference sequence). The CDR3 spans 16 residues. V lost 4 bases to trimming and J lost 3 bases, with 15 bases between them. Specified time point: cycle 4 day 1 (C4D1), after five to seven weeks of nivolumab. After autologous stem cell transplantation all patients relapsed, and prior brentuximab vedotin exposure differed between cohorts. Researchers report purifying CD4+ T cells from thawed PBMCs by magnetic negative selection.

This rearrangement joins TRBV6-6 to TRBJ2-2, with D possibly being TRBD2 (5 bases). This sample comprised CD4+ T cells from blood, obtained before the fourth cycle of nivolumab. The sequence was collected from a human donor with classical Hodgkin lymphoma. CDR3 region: CASSSAGLSDTGELFF. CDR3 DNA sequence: TGTGCCAGCAGTTCGGCGGGTCTTAGCGACACCGGGGAGCTGTTTTTT.